This is a list of T cell receptor beta chains from one sample in a study of cytomegalovirus exposure and HLA in healthy donors. Here immunoSEQ multiplex PCR was the method, and the copy in TCRdb shows in-frame clones only, minus some. The data show around 230,000 clones, 75% to 90% seen once. Sequencing used PBMCs. The receptors were sampled from a woman aged 25 to 45 in good health and CMV-seropositive. Each CDR3 is given with its conserved first and last residue. A D gene is named only where the DNA matches it firmly. Not all rows give a size; the values are once, few, many and, for expanded clones, a class.

j_call | v_call | clone_size | d_call | cdr3_aa | cdr3_nt
TRBJ2-7 | TRBV7-2 | . | . | CASSQGGAGLSYEQYF | TGTGCCAGCAGCCAAGGTGGAGCGGGTCTCTCCTACGAGCAGTACTTC
TRBJ2-7 | TRBV27 | . | TRBD1 | CASSRSTGVVEQYF | TGTGCCAGCAGTCGAAGCACAGGGGTGGTCGAGCAGTACTTC
TRBJ2-7 | TRBV28 | . | . | CASSFSGTSSYEQYF | TGTGCCAGCAGTTTTTCAGGGACATCCTCCTACGAGCAGTACTTC
TRBJ2-7 | TRBV6-1 | . | . | CASSTLVTGAYEQYF | TGTGCCAGCAGTACCCTAGTGACTGGAGCCTACGAGCAGTACTTC
TRBJ2-3 | TRBV9 | . | TRBD2 | CASSVGLAGTDTQYF | TGTGCCAGCAGCGTAGGACTAGCGGGAACAGATACGCAGTATTTT
TRBJ2-7 | TRBV19 | . | TRBD2 | CASSILAGGRYEQYF | TGTGCCAGTAGTATATTAGCGGGAGGAAGGTACGAGCAGTACTTC
TRBJ1-4 | TRBV28 | few | . | CASSLVSTNEKLFF | TGTGCCAGCAGTTTAGTATCAACTAATGAAAAACTGTTTTTT
TRBJ2-7 | TRBV19 | . | TRBD2 | CASILAGAFSEQYF | TGTGCCAGTATCCTAGCGGGAGCTTTCTCCGAGCAGTACTTC
TRBJ2-2 | TRBV10-1 | . | TRBD1 | CASRSGTGTGELFF | TGCGCCAGCAGATCCGGGACAGGGACCGGGGAGCTGTTTTTT
TRBJ1-2 | TRBV5-8 | . | . | CASSLSYGYTF | TGTGCCAGCAGCCTAAGTTATGGCTACACCTTC
TRBJ2-5 | TRBV5-1 | . | TRBD1 | CASSTRPGQASGETQYF | TGCGCCAGCAGCACTAGGCCGGGACAGGCTTCGGGGGAGACCCAGTACTTC
TRBJ1-3 | TRBV28 | . | TRBD1 | CASSFMTGGSGNTIYF | TGTGCCAGCAGTTTCATGACAGGGGGTTCTGGAAACACCATATATTTT
TRBJ2-5 | TRBV7-9 | . | TRBD2 | CASGLAGAGETQYF | TGTGCCAGCGGCCTAGCGGGAGCCGGAGAGACCCAGTACTTC
TRBJ1-2 | TRBV7-9 | few | TRBD1 | CASSPGQGSGYTF | TGTGCCAGCAGCCCTGGACAGGGGAGCGGCTACACCTTC
TRBJ1-1 | TRBV4-1 | . | . | CASSQGAGDTEAFF | TGCGCCAGCAGCCAAGGGGCCGGGGACACTGAAGCTTTCTTT
TRBJ2-4 | TRBV7-9 | . | . | CASSLAGFDIQYF | TGTGCCAGCAGCCTGGCAGGGTTCGACATTCAGTACTTC
TRBJ2-1 | TRBV11-3 | . | TRBD2 | CASSPGVAGVSSYNEQFF | TGTGCCAGCAGCCCCGGGGTAGCGGGGGTTAGCTCCTACAATGAGCAGTTCTTC
TRBJ2-3 | TRBV18 | . | . | CASSPSLTDTQYF | TGTGCCAGCTCACCTTCTCTCACAGATACGCAGTATTTT
TRBJ1-1 | TRBV2 | . | . | CASSFGHEATEAFF | TGTGCCAGCAGTTTCGGACACGAGGCCACTGAAGCTTTCTTT
TRBJ1-3 | TRBV6-1 | . | . | CASSEIGSGNTIYF | TGTGCCAGCAGTGAAATAGGGAGCGGAAACACCATATATTTT
TRBJ2-3 | TRBV5-1 | . | . | CASSLGVGVGNTQYF | TGCGCCAGCAGCTTGGGGGTGGGAGTAGGAAATACGCAGTATTTT
TRBJ1-4 | TRBV5-1 | . | . | CASSLGRVTQANEKLFF | TGCGCCAGCAGCTTGGGCCGGGTGACACAGGCTAATGAAAAACTGTTTTTT
TRBJ1-1 | TRBV19 | . | TRBD1 | CASSLTTGDTEAFF | TGTGCCAGTAGTCTGACGACAGGGGACACTGAAGCTTTCTTT
TRBJ1-2 | TRBV5-6 | . | . | CASSDVQGLYGYTF | TGTGCCAGCAGCGACGTGCAGGGGTTGTATGGCTACACCTTC
TRBJ2-1 | TRBV11-2 | . | TRBD2 | CASSLGTSSFF | TGTGCCAGCAGCTTAGGGACTAGCTCGTTCTTC
TRBJ2-3 | TRBV7-9 | . | . | CASTLNLPTNPDTQYF | TGTGCCAGCACCCTCAACCTACCGACAAACCCAGATACGCAGTATTTT
TRBJ1-2 | TRBV6-1 | few | TRBD1 | CASSESTGTGYTF | TGTGCCAGCAGTGAGTCGACAGGGACCGGCTACACCTTC
TRBJ2-7 | TRBV6-5 | . | . | CASSYPKGGGAEQYF | TGTGCCAGCAGTTACCCAAAAGGAGGGGGGGCCGAGCAGTACTTC
TRBJ2-7 | TRBV20-1 | . | . | CSASMYEQYF | TGCAGTGCTAGCATGTACGAGCAGTACTTC
TRBJ2-6 | TRBV5-1 | . | TRBD1 | CASSLGTGLNFGANVLTF | TGCGCCAGCAGCTTGGGGACAGGGTTGAACTTCGGGGCCAACGTCCTGACTTTC
TRBJ2-7 | TRBV6-1 | . | . | CASRATLDSSYEQYF | TGTGCCAGCAGAGCTACCCTAGATAGCTCCTACGAGCAGTACTTC
TRBJ2-7 | TRBV7-9 | few | . | CASSHTGSYEQYF | TGTGCCAGCAGCCATACAGGTTCCTACGAGCAGTACTTC
TRBJ2-7 | TRBV19 | . | . | CASSPGTYYEQYF | TGTGCTTCGAGCCCCGGGACATATTACGAGCAGTACTTC
TRBJ2-5 | TRBV28 | . | . | CASRIHRDETQYF | TGTGCCAGCAGGATCCACAGGGATGAGACCCAGTACTTC
TRBJ1-5 | TRBV19 | few | TRBD1 | CASSMVQGAFQPQHF | TGTGCCAGTAGTATGGTACAGGGGGCTTTTCAGCCCCAGCATTTT